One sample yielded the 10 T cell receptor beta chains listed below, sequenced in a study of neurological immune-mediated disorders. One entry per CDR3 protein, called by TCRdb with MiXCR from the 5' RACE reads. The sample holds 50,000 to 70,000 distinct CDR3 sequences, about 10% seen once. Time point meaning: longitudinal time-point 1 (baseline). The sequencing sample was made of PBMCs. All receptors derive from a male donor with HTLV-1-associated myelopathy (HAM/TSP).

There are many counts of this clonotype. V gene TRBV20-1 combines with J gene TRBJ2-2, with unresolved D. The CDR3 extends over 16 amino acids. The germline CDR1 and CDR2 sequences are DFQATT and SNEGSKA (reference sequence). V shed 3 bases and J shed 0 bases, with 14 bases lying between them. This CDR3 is CSARSYSLANTGELFF. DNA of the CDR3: TGCAGTGCTAGGTCCTACTCTCTAGCGAACACCGGGGAGCTGTTTTTT.

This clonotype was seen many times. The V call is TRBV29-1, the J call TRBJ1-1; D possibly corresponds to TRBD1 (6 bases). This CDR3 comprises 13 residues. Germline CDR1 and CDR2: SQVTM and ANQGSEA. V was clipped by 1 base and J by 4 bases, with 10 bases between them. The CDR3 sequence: CSVEGGGLTEAFF. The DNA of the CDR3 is TGCAGCGTTGAAGGGGGGGGGCTCACTGAAGCTTTCTTT.

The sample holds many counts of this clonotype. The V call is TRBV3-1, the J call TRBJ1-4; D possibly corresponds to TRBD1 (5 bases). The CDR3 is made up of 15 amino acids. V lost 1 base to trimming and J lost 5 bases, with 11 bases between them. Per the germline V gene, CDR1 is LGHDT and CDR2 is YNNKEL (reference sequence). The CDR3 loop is CASSQALGGNEKLFF. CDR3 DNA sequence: TGTGCCAGCAGCCAAGCCTTGGGGGGAAATGAAAAACTGTTTTTT. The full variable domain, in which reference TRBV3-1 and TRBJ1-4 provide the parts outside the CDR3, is DTAVSQTPKYLVTQMGNDKSIKCEQNLGHDTMYWYKQDSKKFLKIMFSYNNKELIINETVPNRFSPKSPDKAHLNLHINSLELGDSAVYFCASSQALGGNEKLFFGSGTQLSVL.

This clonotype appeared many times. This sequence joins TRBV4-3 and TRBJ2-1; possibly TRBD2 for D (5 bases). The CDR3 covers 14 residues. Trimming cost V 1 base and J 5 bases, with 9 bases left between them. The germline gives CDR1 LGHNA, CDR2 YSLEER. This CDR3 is CASSQAGFDNEQFF. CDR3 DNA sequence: TGCGCCAGCAGCCAAGCGGGGTTTGACAATGAGCAGTTCTTC.

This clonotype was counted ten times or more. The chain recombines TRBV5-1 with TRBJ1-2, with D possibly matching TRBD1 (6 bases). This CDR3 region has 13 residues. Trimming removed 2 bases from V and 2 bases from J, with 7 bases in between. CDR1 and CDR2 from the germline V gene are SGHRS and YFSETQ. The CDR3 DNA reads TGCGCCAGCAGCTTTGACAGGAACTATGGCTACACCTTC. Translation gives CASSFDRNYGYTF. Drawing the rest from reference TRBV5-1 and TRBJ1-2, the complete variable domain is KAGVTQTPRYLIKTRGQQVTLSCSPISGHRSVSWYQQTPGQGLQFLFEYFSETQRNKGNFPGRFSGRQFSNSRSEMNVSTLELGDSALYLCASSFDRNYGYTFGSGTRLTVV.

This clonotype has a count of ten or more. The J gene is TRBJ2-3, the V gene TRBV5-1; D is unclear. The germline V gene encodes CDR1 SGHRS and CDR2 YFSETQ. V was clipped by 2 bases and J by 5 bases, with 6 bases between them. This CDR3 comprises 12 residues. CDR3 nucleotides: TGCGCCAGCAGCTTTTCCGGAGATACGCAGTATTTT. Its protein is CASSFSGDTQYF.

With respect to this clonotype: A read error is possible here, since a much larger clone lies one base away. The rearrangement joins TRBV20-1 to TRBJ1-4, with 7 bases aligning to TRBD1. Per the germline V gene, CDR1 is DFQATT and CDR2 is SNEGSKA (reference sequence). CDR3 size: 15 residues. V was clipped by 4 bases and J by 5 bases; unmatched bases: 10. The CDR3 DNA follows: TGCAGTGCTAATAACGTAAGACAGGGAAATGAAAAACTGTTTTTT. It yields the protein CSANNVRQGNEKLFF.

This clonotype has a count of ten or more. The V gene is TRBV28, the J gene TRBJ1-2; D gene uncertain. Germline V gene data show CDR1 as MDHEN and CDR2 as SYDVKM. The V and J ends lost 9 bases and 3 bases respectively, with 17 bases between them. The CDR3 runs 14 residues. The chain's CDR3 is CASFSRIGDYGYTF. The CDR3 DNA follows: TGTGCCAGTTTCTCCCGGATAGGCGACTATGGCTACACCTTC.

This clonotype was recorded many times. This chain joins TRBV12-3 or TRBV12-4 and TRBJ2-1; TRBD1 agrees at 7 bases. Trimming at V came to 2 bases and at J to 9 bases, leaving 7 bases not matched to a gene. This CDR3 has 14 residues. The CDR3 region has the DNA TGTGCCAGCAGTTTAAGGGGGCTTCTGGGTGAGCAGTTCTTC. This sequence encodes CASSLRGLLGEQFF.

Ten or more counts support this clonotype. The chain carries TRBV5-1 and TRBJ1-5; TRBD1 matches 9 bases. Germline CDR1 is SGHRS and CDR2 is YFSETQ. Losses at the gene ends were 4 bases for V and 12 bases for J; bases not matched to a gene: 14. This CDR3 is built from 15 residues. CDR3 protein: CASSMGTGQSGGQHF. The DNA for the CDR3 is TGCGCCAGCAGCATGGGGACAGGGCAGTCCGGGGGCCAGCATTTT.